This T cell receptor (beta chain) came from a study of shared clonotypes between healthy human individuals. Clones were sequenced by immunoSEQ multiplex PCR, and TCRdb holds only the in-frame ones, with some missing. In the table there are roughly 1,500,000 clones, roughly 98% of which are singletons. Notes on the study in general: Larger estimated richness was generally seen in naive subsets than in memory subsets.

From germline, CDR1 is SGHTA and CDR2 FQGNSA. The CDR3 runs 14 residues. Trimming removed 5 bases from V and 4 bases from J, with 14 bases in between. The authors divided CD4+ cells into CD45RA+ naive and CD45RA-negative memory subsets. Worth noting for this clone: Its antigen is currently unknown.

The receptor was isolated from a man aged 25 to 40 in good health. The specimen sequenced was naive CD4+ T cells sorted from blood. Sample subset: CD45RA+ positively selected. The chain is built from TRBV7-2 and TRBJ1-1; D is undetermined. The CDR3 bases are TGTGCCAGCAGCCTACGGGGTTGGGGCACTGAAGCTTTCTTT. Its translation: CASSLRGWGTEAFF.